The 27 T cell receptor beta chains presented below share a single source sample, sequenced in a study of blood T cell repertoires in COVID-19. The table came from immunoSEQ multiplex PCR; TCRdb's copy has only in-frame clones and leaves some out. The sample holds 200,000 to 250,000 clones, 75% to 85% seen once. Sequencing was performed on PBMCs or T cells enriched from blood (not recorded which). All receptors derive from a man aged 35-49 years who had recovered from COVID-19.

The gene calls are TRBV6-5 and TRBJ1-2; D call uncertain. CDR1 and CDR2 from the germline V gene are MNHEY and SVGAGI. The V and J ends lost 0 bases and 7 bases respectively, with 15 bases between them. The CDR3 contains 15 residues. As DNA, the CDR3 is TGTGCCAGCAGTTACTCGAGGGTTTCCGGCGCTGGCTACACCTTC. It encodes CASSYSRVSGAGYTF.

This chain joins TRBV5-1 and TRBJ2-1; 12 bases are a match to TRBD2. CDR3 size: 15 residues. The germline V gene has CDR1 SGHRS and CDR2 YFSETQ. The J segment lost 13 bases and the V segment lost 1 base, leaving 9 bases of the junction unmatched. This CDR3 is CASSLPLAGGSRQFF. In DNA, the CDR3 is TGCGCCAGCAGCTTGCCTCTAGCGGGGGGGTCACGTCAGTTCTTC.

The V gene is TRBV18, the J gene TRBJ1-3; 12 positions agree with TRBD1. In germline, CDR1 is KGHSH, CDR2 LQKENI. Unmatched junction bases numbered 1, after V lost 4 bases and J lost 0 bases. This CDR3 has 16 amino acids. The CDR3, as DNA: TGTGCCAGCTCACTGGGACAGGGGGCCTCTGGAAACACCATATATTTT. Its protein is CASSLGQGASGNTIYF. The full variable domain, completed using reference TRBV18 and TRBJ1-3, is NAGVMQNPRHLVRRRGQEARLRCSPMKGHSHVYWYRQLPEEGLKFMVYLQKENIIDESGMPKERFSAEFPKEGPSILRIQQVVRGDSAAYFCASSLGQGASGNTIYFGEGSWLTVV.

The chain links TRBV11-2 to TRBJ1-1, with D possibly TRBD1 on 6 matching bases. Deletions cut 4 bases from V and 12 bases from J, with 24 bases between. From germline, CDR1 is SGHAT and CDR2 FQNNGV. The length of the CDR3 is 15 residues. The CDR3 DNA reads TGTGCCAGCAGCTCAGCGTACCGGGACACCCTGAGGACTTTCTTT. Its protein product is CASSSAYRDTLRTFF.

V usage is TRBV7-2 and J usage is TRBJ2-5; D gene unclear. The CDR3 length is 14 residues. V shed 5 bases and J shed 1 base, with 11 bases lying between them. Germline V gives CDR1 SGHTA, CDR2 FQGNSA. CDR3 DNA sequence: TGTGCCAGCAGCCGTTACTCCTCCCAAGAGACCCAGTACTTC. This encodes CASSRYSSQETQYF.

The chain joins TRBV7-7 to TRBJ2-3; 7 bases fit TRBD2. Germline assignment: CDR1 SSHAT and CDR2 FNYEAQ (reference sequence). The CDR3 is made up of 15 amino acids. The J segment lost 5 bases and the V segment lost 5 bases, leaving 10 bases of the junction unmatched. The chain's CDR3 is CASSLGSREGDTQYF. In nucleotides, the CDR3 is TGTGCCAGCAGCCTAGGGTCTAGGGAGGGAGATACGCAGTATTTT.

The CDR3 protein is CASKSSTGDYNEQFF. In DNA form, the CDR3 reads TGTGCCAGCAAAAGCTCGACAGGGGACTACAATGAGCAGTTCTTC. This chain links TRBV11-2 with TRBJ2-1; 8 bases fit TRBD1. Germline V CDR1 and CDR2: SGHAT, FQNNGV. The CDR3 loop spans 15 amino acids. The junction had 8 bases not matched to a gene; V was cut back by 7 bases and J by 3 bases.

CDR3 residues: CAISREEEGTEAFF. The CDR3 DNA is TGTGCCATCAGTCGGGAGGAAGAAGGCACTGAAGCTTTCTTT. This rearrangement joins TRBV10-3 to TRBJ1-1; D remains ambiguous. The CDR3 extends over 14 amino acids. The ends were cut back, 5 bases at V and 4 bases at J, with 14 bases in the middle. Per germline, CDR1 ENHRY and CDR2 SYGVKD.

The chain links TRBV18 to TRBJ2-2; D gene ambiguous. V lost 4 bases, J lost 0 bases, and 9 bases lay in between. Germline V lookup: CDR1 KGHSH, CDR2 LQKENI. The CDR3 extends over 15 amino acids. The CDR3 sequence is CASSRLPANTGELFF. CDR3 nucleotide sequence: TGTGCCAGCTCACGACTGCCGGCGAACACCGGGGAGCTGTTTTTT.

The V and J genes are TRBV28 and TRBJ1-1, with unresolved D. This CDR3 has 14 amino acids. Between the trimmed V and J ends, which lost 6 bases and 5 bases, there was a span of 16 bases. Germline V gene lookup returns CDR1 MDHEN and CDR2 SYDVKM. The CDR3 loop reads CASSTHNEQTEAFF. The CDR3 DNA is TGTGCCAGCAGCACCCATAACGAACAGACTGAAGCTTTCTTT.

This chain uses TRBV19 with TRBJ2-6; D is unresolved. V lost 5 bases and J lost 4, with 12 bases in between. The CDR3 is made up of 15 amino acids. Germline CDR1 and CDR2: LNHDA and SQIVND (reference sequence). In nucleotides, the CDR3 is TGTGCCAGTAGTTCCTACCACTCAGGGGCCAACGTCCTGACTTTC. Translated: CASSSYHSGANVLTF.

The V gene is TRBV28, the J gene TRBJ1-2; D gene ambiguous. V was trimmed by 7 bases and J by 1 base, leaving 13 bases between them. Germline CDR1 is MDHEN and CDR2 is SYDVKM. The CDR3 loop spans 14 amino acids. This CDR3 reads CASIQHGVNYGYTF. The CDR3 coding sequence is TGTGCCAGCATCCAACATGGAGTTAACTATGGCTACACCTTC.

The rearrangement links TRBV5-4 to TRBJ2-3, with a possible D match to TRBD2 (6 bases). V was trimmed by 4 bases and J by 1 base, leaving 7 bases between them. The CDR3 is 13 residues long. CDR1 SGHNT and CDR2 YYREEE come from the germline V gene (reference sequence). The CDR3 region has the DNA TGTGCCAGCAGCCCGGGGGGCACAGATACGCAGTATTTT. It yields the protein CASSPGGTDTQYF.

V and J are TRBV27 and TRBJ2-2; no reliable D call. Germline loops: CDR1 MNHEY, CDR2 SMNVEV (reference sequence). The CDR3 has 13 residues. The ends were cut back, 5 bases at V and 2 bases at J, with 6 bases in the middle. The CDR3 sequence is CASSPFNTGELFF. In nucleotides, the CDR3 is TGTGCCAGCAGTCCCTTTAACACCGGGGAGCTGTTTTTT.

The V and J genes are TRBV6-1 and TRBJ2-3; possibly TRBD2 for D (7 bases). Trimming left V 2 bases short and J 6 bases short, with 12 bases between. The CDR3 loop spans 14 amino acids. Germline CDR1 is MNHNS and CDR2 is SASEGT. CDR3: CASSESAGADTQYF. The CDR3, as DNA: TGTGCCAGCAGTGAATCGGCGGGGGCGGATACGCAGTATTTT.

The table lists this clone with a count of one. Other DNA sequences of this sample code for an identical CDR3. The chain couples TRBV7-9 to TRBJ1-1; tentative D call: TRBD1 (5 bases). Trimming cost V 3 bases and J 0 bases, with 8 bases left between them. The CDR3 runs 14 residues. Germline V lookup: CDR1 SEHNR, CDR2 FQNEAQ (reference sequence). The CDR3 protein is CASSLGTLNTEAFF. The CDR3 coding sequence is TGTGCCAGCAGCTTGGGGACTTTGAACACTGAAGCTTTCTTT.

The CDR3 here is CASSPYNPGQRHGYTF. In nucleotides, the CDR3 is TGTGCCAGCTCACCGTATAATCCGGGACAGCGTCATGGCTACACCTTC. The chain has TRBV18 and TRBJ1-2; 7 bases agree with TRBD1. The CDR3 covers 16 residues. CDR1 and CDR2 (germline): KGHSH, LQKENI. With V trimmed by 3 bases and J by 6 bases, 13 bases remained unmatched.

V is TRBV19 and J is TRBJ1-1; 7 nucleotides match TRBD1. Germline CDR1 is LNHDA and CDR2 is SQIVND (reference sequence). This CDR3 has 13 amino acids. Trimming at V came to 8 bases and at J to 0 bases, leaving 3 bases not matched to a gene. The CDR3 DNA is TGTGCCAGTTCGACAGGGTTGAACACTGAAGCTTTCTTT. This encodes CASSTGLNTEAFF.

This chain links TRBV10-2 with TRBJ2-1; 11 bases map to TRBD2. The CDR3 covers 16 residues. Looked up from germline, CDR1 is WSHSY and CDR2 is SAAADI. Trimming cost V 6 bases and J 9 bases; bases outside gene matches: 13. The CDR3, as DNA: TGCGCCAGCAGGAGGGGTTATAGCGGGGGGGCAGGTGAGCAGTTCTTC. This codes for CASRRGYSGGAGEQFF.

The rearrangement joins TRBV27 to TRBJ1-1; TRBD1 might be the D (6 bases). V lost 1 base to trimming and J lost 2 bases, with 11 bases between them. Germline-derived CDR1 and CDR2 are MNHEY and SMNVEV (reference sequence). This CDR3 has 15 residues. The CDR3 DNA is TGTGCCAGCAGTTTATTTGGGGGCCCTAACACTGAAGCTTTCTTT. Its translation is CASSLFGGPNTEAFF.

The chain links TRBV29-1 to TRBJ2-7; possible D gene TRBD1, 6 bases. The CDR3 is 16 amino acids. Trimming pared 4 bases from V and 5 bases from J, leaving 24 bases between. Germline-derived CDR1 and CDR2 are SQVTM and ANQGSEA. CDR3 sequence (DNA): TGCAGCGTTGGTCCCTCTCGACAGGCGGAGGTGGACGAGCAGTACTTC. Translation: CSVGPSRQAEVDEQYF.

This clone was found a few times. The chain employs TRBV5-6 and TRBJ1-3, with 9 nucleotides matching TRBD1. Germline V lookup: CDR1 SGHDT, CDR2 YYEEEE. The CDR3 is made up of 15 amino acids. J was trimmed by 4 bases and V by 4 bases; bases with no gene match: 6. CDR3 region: CASSPQGARGNTIYF. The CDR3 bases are TGTGCCAGCAGCCCACAGGGGGCGCGGGGAAACACCATATATTTT.

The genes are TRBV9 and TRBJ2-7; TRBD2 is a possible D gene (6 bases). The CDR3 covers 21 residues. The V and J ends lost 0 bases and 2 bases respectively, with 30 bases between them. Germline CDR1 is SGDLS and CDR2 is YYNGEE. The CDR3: CASSVVHLPPGGNILPYEQYF. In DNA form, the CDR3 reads TGTGCCAGCAGCGTAGTCCATCTTCCCCCTGGAGGGAACATACTGCCCTACGAGCAGTACTTC.

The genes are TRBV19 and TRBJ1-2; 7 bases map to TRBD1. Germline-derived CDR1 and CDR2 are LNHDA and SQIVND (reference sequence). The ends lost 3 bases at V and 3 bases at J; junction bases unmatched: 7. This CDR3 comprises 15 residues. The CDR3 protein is CASSIRGQEYYGYTF. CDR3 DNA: TGTGCCAGTAGTATTAGGGGGCAAGAATACTATGGCTACACCTTC. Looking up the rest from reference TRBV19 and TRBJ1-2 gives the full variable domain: DGGITQSPKYLFRKEGQNVTLSCEQNLNHDAMYWYRQDPGQGLRLIYYSQIVNDFQKGDIAEGYSVSREKKESFPLTVTSAQKNPTAFYLCASSIRGQEYYGYTFGSGTRLTVV.

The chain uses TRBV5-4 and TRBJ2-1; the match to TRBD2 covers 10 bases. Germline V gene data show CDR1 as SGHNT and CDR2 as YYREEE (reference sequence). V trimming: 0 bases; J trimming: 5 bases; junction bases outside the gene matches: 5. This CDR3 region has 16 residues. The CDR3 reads CASSLGVAGGNNEQFF. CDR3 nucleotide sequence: TGTGCCAGCAGCTTGGGAGTAGCGGGAGGTAACAATGAGCAGTTCTTC.

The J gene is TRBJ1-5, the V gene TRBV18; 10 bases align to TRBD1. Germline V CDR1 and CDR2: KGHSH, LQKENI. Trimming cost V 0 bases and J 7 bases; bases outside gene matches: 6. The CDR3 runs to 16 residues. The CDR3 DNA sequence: TGTGCCAGCTCACCACCGGGACAGGGGACGGGACAGCCCCAGCATTTT. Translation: CASSPPGQGTGQPQHF.

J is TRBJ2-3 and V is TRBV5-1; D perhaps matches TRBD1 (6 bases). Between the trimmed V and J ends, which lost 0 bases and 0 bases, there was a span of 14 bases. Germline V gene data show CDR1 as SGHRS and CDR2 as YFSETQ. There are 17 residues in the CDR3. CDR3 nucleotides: TGCGCCAGCAGCTTGGGGAACAGGGACCCTAGCACAGATACGCAGTATTTT. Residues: CASSLGNRDPSTDTQYF.